The present T cell receptor beta chain was sequenced within a study of vaccination effects on CD4 cells after COVID-19. Profiling relied on immunoSEQ multiplex PCR, and the TCRdb table lists in-frame clones only, not all of them. The data show 35,000 to 50,000 clones, approximately 70% seen once. This clone was seen more than once but under ten times. Its antigen is undetermined. Relative to the germline gene, one junction end is altered; a read error may explain this. Viral peptide pool expansion of antigen-specific CD4+ T cells preceded sequencing in the ViraFEST assay. Isolating CD4+ T cells followed about 10 days of culture. Testing of the vaccine recipients showed negative nucleocapsid antibodies and no prior SARS-CoV-2 infection. Supplemented with approximately 10 IU/ml IL-2 and roughly 10 ug/ml peptides, 2 million to 2.5 million PBMC per well were kept in culture. Half-medium changes using IL-2 medium occurred on days 3 and 7.

Germline assignment: CDR1 SSHAT and CDR2 FNYEAQ (reference sequence). This CDR3 has 16 amino acids. The chain combines TRBV7-7 with TRBJ2-2; 9 bases map to TRBD1. The material was CD4+ T cells from PBMCs cultured with HCoV-OC43 spike peptides, obtained before COVID-19 vaccination. The subset denotes: HCoV-OC43 spike overlapping peptide pool stimulation. The TCR comes from a human donor who received a COVID-19 vaccine. The CDR3 loop reads CASSPGQGGGTGELFF. The CDR3 bases are TGTGCTAGCAGCCCGGGACAGGGCGGGGGCACCGGGGAGCTGTTTTTT.